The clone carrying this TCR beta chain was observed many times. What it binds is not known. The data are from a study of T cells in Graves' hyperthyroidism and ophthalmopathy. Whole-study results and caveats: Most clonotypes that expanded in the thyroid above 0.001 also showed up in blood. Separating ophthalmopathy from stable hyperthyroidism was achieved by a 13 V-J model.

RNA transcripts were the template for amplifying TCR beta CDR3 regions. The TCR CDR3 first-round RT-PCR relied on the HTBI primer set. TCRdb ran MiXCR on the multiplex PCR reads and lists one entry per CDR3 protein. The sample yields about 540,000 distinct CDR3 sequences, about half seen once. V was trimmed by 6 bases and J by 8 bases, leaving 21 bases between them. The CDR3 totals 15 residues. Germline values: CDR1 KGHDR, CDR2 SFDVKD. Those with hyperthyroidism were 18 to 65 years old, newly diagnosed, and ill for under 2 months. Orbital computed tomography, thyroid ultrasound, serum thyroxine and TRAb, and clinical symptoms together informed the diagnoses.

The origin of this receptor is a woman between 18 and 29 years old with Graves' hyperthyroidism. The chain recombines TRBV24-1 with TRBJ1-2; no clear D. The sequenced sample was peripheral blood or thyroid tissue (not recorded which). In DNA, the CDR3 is TGTGCCACCAGTCAATTCGCTGGCGAAAAGGGAGGCTACACCTTC. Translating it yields CATSQFAGEKGGYTF.